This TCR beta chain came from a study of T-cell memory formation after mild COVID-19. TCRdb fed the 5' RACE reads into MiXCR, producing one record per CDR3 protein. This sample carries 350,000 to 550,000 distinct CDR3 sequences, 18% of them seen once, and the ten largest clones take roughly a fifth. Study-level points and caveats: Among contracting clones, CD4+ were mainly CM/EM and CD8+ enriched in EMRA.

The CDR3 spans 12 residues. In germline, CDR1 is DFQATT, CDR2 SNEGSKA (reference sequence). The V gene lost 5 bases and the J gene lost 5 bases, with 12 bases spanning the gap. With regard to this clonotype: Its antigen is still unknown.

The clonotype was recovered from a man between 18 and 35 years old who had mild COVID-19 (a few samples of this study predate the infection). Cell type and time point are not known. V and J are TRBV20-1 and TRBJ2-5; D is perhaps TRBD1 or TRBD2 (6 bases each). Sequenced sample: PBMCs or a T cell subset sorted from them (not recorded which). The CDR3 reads CSAERRGETQYF. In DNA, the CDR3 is TGCAGTGCTGAGCGGAGGGGGGAGACCCAGTACTTC.